The next 32 T cell receptor beta chains were all read from a single sample in a study of tumor and adjacent non-tumor tissue in lung cancer. TCRbeta libraries were built with three rounds of nested PCR, modified from ARM-PCR. Using its own MiXCR run on the multiplex PCR reads, TCRdb lists one record per CDR3 protein. The sample has 200,000 or so distinct CDR3 sequences, roughly 70% seen once. This sample's RNA came from whole unsorted tissue. Specimen: lung tumor tissue. These TCRs come from a man aged 55 to 70 with non-small cell lung cancer.

This sequence joins TRBV4-2 and TRBJ2-1, with D perhaps matching TRBD1 or TRBD2 (6 bases each). The CDR3 is made up of 16 amino acids. CDR1 is LGHNA and CDR2 is YNFKEQ in the germline V gene. V lost 4 bases and J 6 bases, leaving 19 bases between the germline ends. CDR3 DNA sequence: TGTGCCAGCAGCCTAGAGTTTGTAGAGGGGGGCAATGAGCAGTTCTTC. Translating gives CASSLEFVEGGNEQFF.

The rearrangement joins TRBV5-1 to TRBJ1-2; maybe TRBD1 (6 bases). V lost 4 bases, J lost 2 bases, and 15 bases lay in between. The CDR3 has 15 residues. CDR1 SGHRS and CDR2 YFSETQ come from the germline V gene. The CDR3 DNA reads as TGCGCCAGCAGCCCCGGGGGGGGCGGAAACTATGGCTACACCTTC. This translates into CASSPGGGGNYGYTF.

This rearrangement joins TRBV6-5 to TRBJ2-7; the match to TRBD1 covers 8 bases. V trimming: 0 bases; J trimming: 4 bases; junction bases outside the gene matches: 5. Germline V CDR1 and CDR2: MNHEY, SVGAGI. The CDR3 is 15 residues long. The CDR3 DNA reads as TGTGCCAGCAGTTACTCTTGGACAGGGTCGTACGAGCAGTACTTC. Protein sequence: CASSYSWTGSYEQYF.

Details on this clonotype: At one end the junction does not follow the germline gene, possibly because of a read error. The gene calls are TRBV4-2 and TRBJ2-7; D is unresolved. CDR1 and CDR2 from the germline V gene are LGHNA and YNFKEQ. The CDR3 spans 14 residues. The CDR3 DNA sequence: TGTGCCAGCAGCCAAGACCCCTCACGTTACGATCAGTACTTC. Translation gives CASSQDPSRYDQYF.

A note on this clonotype: At one end, the junction sequence differs from germline, possibly due to a read error. V gene TRBV5-5 combines with J gene TRBJ1-4, with D uncertain. Germline lookup yields CDR1 SGHKS and CDR2 YYEKEE (reference sequence). The CDR3 has 14 residues. The CDR3 protein is CASSLERVVKKLFF. In DNA, the CDR3 is TGTGCCAGCAGTTTGGAAAGGGTAGTCAAAAAGCTGTTTTTT.

In this sample, this clonotype turned up once. The chain employs TRBV28 and TRBJ1-1; 9 bases map to TRBD1. Unmatched junction bases numbered 11, after V lost 2 bases and J lost 7 bases. The germline V gene encodes CDR1 MDHEN and CDR2 SYDVKM. This CDR3 has 16 amino acids. The CDR3: CASSLSEGQGVYEAFF. DNA for the CDR3: TGTGCCAGCAGTTTAAGCGAGGGACAGGGAGTCTATGAAGCTTTCTTT.

On this clonotype: The junction departs from the called germline gene at one end, perhaps through a read error. The chain links TRBV12-3 or TRBV12-4 to TRBJ2-2, with 8 bases fitting TRBD2. CDR3 size: 14 residues. In nucleotides, the CDR3 is TGTGCCAGCAGTGATAGCGGGGCGGGCGGGGAGCTGTTGTTT. Encoded protein: CASSDSGAGGELLF.

This clonotype was detected only a few times. The V call is TRBV5-5, the J call TRBJ2-2, with 7 bases aligning to TRBD1. V dropped 5 bases and J dropped 4; count of bases not matched to a gene: 5. Germline loops: CDR1 SGHKS, CDR2 YYEKEE (reference sequence). This CDR3 is 14 amino acids long. CDR3 bases: TGTGCCAGCAGGTCGACAGGGTCCACCGGGGAGCTGTTTTTT. This codes for CASRSTGSTGELFF.

V usage is TRBV4-1 and J usage is TRBJ2-5, with 8 positions matching TRBD1. V gave up 0 bases and J gave up 4 bases; unmatched junction bases: 7. Germline CDR1 reads MGHRA; CDR2 reads YSYEKL. The CDR3 is 16 amino acids. CDR3 residues: CASSQDPGGALETQYF. CDR3 coding DNA: TGCGCCAGCAGCCAAGATCCAGGGGGCGCATTAGAGACCCAGTACTTC.

This rearrangement joins TRBV6-5 to TRBJ2-1; TRBD2 matches 9 bases. The CDR3 length is 17 residues. With 3 bases clipped from V and 16 bases from J, the junction kept 22 bases outside the gene matches. CDR1 and CDR2 from the germline V gene are MNHEY and SVGAGI. The CDR3 DNA sequence: TGTGCCAGCAGTTATGGGGGTTCCAGCGGGAGGTACAATGGGCAATTCTTC. This gives the protein CASSYGGSSGRYNGQFF.

Concerning this clonotype: Possible read error: a much larger clone is one base away. The conserved final phenylalanine or tryptophan is absent from the CDR3, which likely points to a read error. The chain carries TRBV4-3 and TRBJ2-1; D might be TRBD2 (5 bases). Between the trimmed V and J ends, which lost 5 bases and 2 bases, there was a span of 13 bases. This CDR3 contains 15 residues. CDR1 and CDR2 from the germline V gene are LGHNA and YSLEER. The CDR3 region is CASSSDFSPYNEQFC. The CDR3 DNA reads TGCGCCAGCAGCTCGGACTTTTCACCCTACAATGAGCAGTTCTGC.

In the case of this clonotype: A much larger clone sits a single nucleotide away, making a read error possible. The chain joins TRBV7-8 to TRBJ2-7; 9 nucleotides line up with TRBD2. The CDR3 is 15 amino acids. Losses at the gene ends were 1 base for V and 8 bases for J; bases not matched to a gene: 9. The germline gives CDR1 SGHVS, CDR2 FQNEAQ. Written as DNA, the CDR3 is TGTGCCAGCAGCTTAGTTTTAGCGGGAGTGTACAAGCAGTACTTC. Translation: CASSLVLAGVYKQYF.

The chain is built from TRBV9 and TRBJ2-7; 9 bases fit TRBD1. Germline loops: CDR1 SGDLS, CDR2 YYNGEE. CDR3 length: 15 residues. The V gene end was trimmed by 4 bases and the J gene end by 2 bases; junction bases not matched to a gene: 7. The CDR3 protein is CASSMPGQGPYEQYF. Here the CDR3 DNA reads TGTGCCAGCAGCATGCCGGGACAGGGCCCCTACGAGCAGTACTTC.

The table lists this clonotype with a few counts. This chain joins TRBV20-1 and TRBJ2-3; D remains ambiguous. This CDR3 has 13 residues. The germline gives CDR1 DFQATT, CDR2 SNEGSKA (reference sequence). Trimming shortened V by 4 bases and J by 0 bases, and 8 bases separated the two germline ends. The CDR3: CSAIKSSTDTQYF. The CDR3, as DNA: TGCAGTGCTATCAAGAGTAGCACAGATACGCAGTATTTT.

For this clonotype: The junction does not match germline at one end; this may be a read error. The CDR3 sequence: CSARVRATVNYSYTF. For the CDR3, the DNA is TGCAGTGCTAGAGTTCGGGCTACGGTGAACTATAGCTACACCTTC. The chain joins TRBV20-1 to TRBJ1-2; no clear D. CDR3 size: 15 residues. Germline V lookup: CDR1 DFQATT, CDR2 SNEGSKA (reference sequence).

A word on this clonotype: A much larger clone is a single base away; this may be a read error. The J gene is TRBJ2-7, the V gene TRBV29-1, with D hard to call. The CDR3 consists of 11 residues. CDR1 and CDR2 (germline): SQVTM, ANQGSEA. CDR3 DNA sequence: TGCAGCGCAGAGTTCCACTACGGGCAGTACTTC. Amino acids: CSAEFHYGQYF.

This clonotype has only a few counts. Possible read error: a much larger clone is one base away. The V call is TRBV20-1, the J call TRBJ1-1; D is unresolved. The CDR3 runs to 13 residues. Germline values: CDR1 DFQATT, CDR2 SNEGSKA (reference sequence). DNA for the CDR3: TGCAGTGCTGGGGTTGGGGTCAACATTGAAGCTTTCTTT. Translating it yields CSAGVGVNIEAFF.

A word on this clonotype: A read error may be the cause here, since a much bigger clone is one base away. It is likely a read error, because the conserved phenylalanine at the end of the CDR3 is missing. The rearrangement uses TRBV6-6 and TRBJ2-1; D is unclear. CDR3 length: 11 residues. Between the trimmed V and J ends, which lost 2 bases and 7 bases, there was a span of 3 bases. Per the germline V gene, CDR1 is MNHNY and CDR2 is SVGAGI (reference sequence). The CDR3 loop is CASSYQNEQFL. As DNA, the CDR3 is TGTGCCAGCAGTTACCAGAATGAGCAGTTCCTC.

This clonotype appeared a few times. Possible read error: a much larger clone is one base away. The rearrangement uses TRBV4-1 and TRBJ1-1; TRBD1 is a possible D gene (5 bases). Germline values: CDR1 MGHRA, CDR2 YSYEKL. The CDR3 consists of 14 residues. The CDR3 region is CSSSQPFEGVGAFF. The CDR3 nucleotides read TGCTCCAGCAGCCAACCCTTTGAAGGGGTAGGGGCTTTCTTT.

There are many counts of this clonotype. This sequence joins TRBV20-1 and TRBJ2-3, with 13 bases fitting TRBD2. Germline V gene lookup returns CDR1 DFQATT and CDR2 SNEGSKA (reference sequence). The J segment lost 5 bases and the V segment lost 6 bases, leaving 8 bases of the junction unmatched. The CDR3 consists of 15 residues. CDR3 in amino acids: CSAPRGLAGIDTQYF. In nucleotides, the CDR3 is TGCAGTGCCCCCAGGGGACTAGCGGGAATAGATACGCAGTATTTT.

About this clonotype: A much bigger clone sits one base away, suggesting this may be a read error. The V and J genes are TRBV13 and TRBJ1-6; 10 bases agree with TRBD1. CDR3 length: 14 residues. In germline, CDR1 is PRHDT, CDR2 FYEKMQ (reference sequence). V lost 7 bases, J lost 9 bases, and 6 bases stayed unmatched. For the CDR3, the DNA is TGTGCCAGCAACTTGGACAGGGGGGCTTCACCCCTCCACTTT. This gives the protein CASNLDRGASPLHF.

The table lists this clonotype with a count of one. In DNA form, the CDR3 reads TGCAGCGTTACCCGACAGGCTGGGGCCAACGTCCTGACTTTC. Protein: CSVTRQAGANVLTF. The V and J genes are TRBV29-1 and TRBJ2-6; maybe TRBD1 (6 bases). The CDR3 has 14 residues. Germline V gene data show CDR1 as SQVTM and CDR2 as ANQGSEA. V lost 5 bases, J lost 2 bases, and 10 bases lay in between.

Points on this clonotype: Its ends do not fully match the called genes, so a read error is possible. J is TRBJ2-2 and V is TRBV20-1, with 12 nucleotides matching TRBD2. This CDR3 has 21 amino acids. The germline V gene encodes CDR1 DFQATT and CDR2 SNEGSKA (reference sequence). CDR3 amino acids: CNARDQLKMTSGSLNTGELFF. CDR3 bases: TGCAATGCTAGAGATCAGTTAAAGATGACTAGCGGGAGCTTGAACACCGGGGAGCTGTTTTTT.

This clonotype showed up just a few times. The chain combines TRBV12-3 or TRBV12-4 with TRBJ1-6; perhaps TRBD1 as D (5 bases). This CDR3 is built from 15 residues. V was pared by 6 bases and J by 9 bases, with 18 bases between. CDR3 protein: CASSPDGTGGSPLHF. Written as DNA, the CDR3 is TGTGCCAGCAGCCCTGACGGGACCGGCGGTTCACCCCTCCACTTT.

This clonotype was recorded only once. The J gene is TRBJ2-7, the V gene TRBV29-1; tentative D call: TRBD2 (6 bases). The CDR3 loop spans 13 amino acids. Germline CDR1 is SQVTM and CDR2 is ANQGSEA. The V and J ends lost 7 bases and 4 bases respectively, with 17 bases between them. The CDR3 nucleotides are TGCAGCGCGCTATCTAGCGTGGCTTACGAGCAGTACTTC. Its protein product is CSALSSVAYEQYF.

About this clonotype: A much larger clone lies a single base off, so this may be a read error. The CDR3 end shows no conserved phenylalanine or tryptophan, and so a read error is likely. This sequence joins TRBV6-1 and TRBJ2-4, with 9 nucleotides matching TRBD1. J was trimmed by 0 bases and V by 3 bases; bases with no gene match: 6. Germline CDR1 MNHNS, CDR2 SASEGT. There are 17 residues in the CDR3. The CDR3 sequence: CASSEGQGVLAKNIQYL. CDR3 DNA sequence: TGTGCCAGCAGTGAGGGACAGGGTGTCCTAGCCAAAAACATTCAGTACTTA.

The V call is TRBV30, the J call TRBJ1-1; possibly TRBD1 for D (5 bases). Trimming removed 5 bases at V and 10 bases at J, with 17 bases between. Germline V gene sequence: CDR1 GTSNPN, CDR2 SVGIG (reference sequence). CDR3 length: 12 residues. CDR3 DNA sequence: TGTGCCTGGGGTCCGGGGGAGTTGGGAGCTTTCTTT. Protein: CAWGPGELGAFF.

About this clonotype itself: Its ends do not fully match the called genes, so a read error is possible. This chain connects TRBV5-5 to TRBJ2-5, with a possible D match to TRBD2 (6 bases). The CDR3 is 19 residues long. Per germline, CDR1 SGHKS and CDR2 YYEKEE (reference sequence). The CDR3 DNA is TGTGCCAGCAGCTTAGGGGAGGCAGGGAAATACAGTAAGATGGAGAACCAGTACTTC. Amino acid sequence: CASSLGEAGKYSKMENQYF.

With regard to this clonotype: The junction does not match germline at one end; this may be a read error. This sequence joins TRBV11-2 and TRBJ2-5; D not resolved. The length of the CDR3 is 14 residues. Germline CDR1 reads SGHAT; CDR2 reads FQNNGV. The CDR3 here is CASNPATDQENQYF. The CDR3 DNA reads as TGTGCCAGCAATCCCGCGACGGACCAAGAGAACCAGTACTTC.

This CDR3 reads CASTNGLTSEQYF. Written as DNA, the CDR3 is TGTGCCAGCACGAACGGACTCACAAGCGAGCAGTACTTC. V is TRBV28 and J is TRBJ2-7, with D maybe TRBD2 (5 bases). This CDR3 spans 13 amino acids. Trimming shortened V by 7 bases and J by 6 bases, and 16 bases separated the two germline ends. Germline-derived CDR1 and CDR2 are MDHEN and SYDVKM.

V is TRBV4-3 and J is TRBJ2-3; 7 bases fit TRBD2. The CDR3 sequence is 16 residues long. Per germline, CDR1 LGHNA and CDR2 YSLEER. Trimming cost V 0 bases and J 6 bases; bases outside gene matches: 9. CDR3 protein: CASSQERLGLGDTQYF. The CDR3, as DNA: TGCGCCAGCAGCCAAGAAAGGCTCGGACTAGGGGATACGCAGTATTTT.

A single count supports this clonotype. Possible read error: a much larger clone is one base away. CDR3 loop: CASSQGQGRPFF. DNA of the CDR3: TGCGCCAGCAGCCAAGGTCAGGGGCGACCTTTCTTT. The V and J genes are TRBV4-3 and TRBJ1-1; maybe TRBD1 (6 bases). V lost 1 base and J lost 12, with 12 bases in between. The length of the CDR3 is 12 residues. From germline, CDR1 is LGHNA and CDR2 YSLEER.